This TCR beta chain appears in the sequencing data of a study of blood T cell repertoires in COVID-19. Whole-study context: The study drew acute and convalescent COVID-19 samples from the United States, Italy and Spain. From T cells, B-cell-depleted T cells, or PBMCs came the material, which was cDNA or gDNA.

In germline, CDR1 is SNHLY, CDR2 FYNNEI. The CDR3 extends over 11 amino acids. V lost 9 bases and J lost 4; bases outside the gene matches: 3. This study enrolled people aged roughly 18 to 100 from about two dozen US geographic areas. Each recovered donor of Cohort 3 presented with two negative PCRs, clearance, or symptom resolution. Profiling relied on immunoSEQ multiplex PCR, and the TCRdb table lists in-frame clones only, not all of them. In the table there are roughly 260,000 clones, approximately 83% of which are singletons. The chain is built from TRBV2 and TRBJ2-7; 7 nucleotides align to TRBD1. Specimen: PBMCs or T cells enriched from blood (not recorded which). This receptor was taken from a woman aged 45-65 years who had recovered from COVID-19. CDR3 bases: TGTGCCAGGGGGGACAGTTACGAGCAGTACTTC. As protein: CARGDSYEQYF.